Shown below are 9 T cell receptor beta chains from a single sample sequenced in a study of T cell responses to AZD1222 COVID-19 vaccine. Assay: immunoSEQ multiplex PCR; the TCRdb copy retains only in-frame clones and omits some. The top ten clones hold 1% to 1.5% of a sample with around 70,000 clones, about 85% of them seen once. Sequenced here: peripheral blood, sampled 28 days after the second AZD1222 dose. The source of these receptors is an adult who received the AZD1222 COVID-19 vaccine.

J is TRBJ1-1 and V is TRBV7-9, with a weak D call TRBD1 (5 bases). In germline, CDR1 is SEHNR, CDR2 FQNEAQ (reference sequence). This CDR3 comprises 14 residues. Trimming left V 0 bases short and J 6 bases short, with 11 bases between. The CDR3 bases are TGTGCCAGCAGCTTAGCCCAGGGTCTAGCTGAAGCTTTCTTT. The encoded protein is CASSLAQGLAEAFF.

The chain joins TRBV19 to TRBJ1-5, with D perhaps TRBD1 (5 bases). Germline lookup yields CDR1 LNHDA and CDR2 SQIVND (reference sequence). The V gene lost 4 bases and the J gene lost 1 base, with 14 bases spanning the gap. CDR3 length equals 16 residues. In nucleotides, the CDR3 is TGTGCCAGTAGTAGCCCGCCCGGGGGGAGCAATCAGCCCCAGCATTTT. This codes for CASSSPPGGSNQPQHF.

This clone appeared a single time. J is TRBJ2-2 and V is TRBV5-4, with 12 nucleotides matching TRBD2. The CDR3 sequence is 18 residues long. Germline assignment: CDR1 SGHNT and CDR2 YYREEE (reference sequence). V was pared by 1 base and J by 3 bases, with 7 bases of the junction left unmatched. In DNA form, the CDR3 reads TGTGCCAGCAGCTTGATGACTAGCGGGAGAAGAGACACCGGGGAGCTGTTTTTT. Amino acid sequence: CASSLMTSGRRDTGELFF.

The chain links TRBV7-2 to TRBJ1-1, with D possibly matching TRBD1 (5 bases). This CDR3 spans 17 amino acids. Trimming pared 0 bases from V and 0 bases from J, leaving 14 bases between. In germline, CDR1 is SGHTA, CDR2 FQGNSA. CDR3 coding DNA: TGTGCCAGCAGCTTAGCGTTAAGGGGAAGAATGAACACTGAAGCTTTCTTT. Translated: CASSLALRGRMNTEAFF.

This sequence joins TRBV6-1 and TRBJ2-6; TRBD1 might be the D (6 bases). CDR3 length: 16 amino acids. Germline CDR1 is MNHNS and CDR2 is SASEGT. Trimming removed 1 base from V and 2 bases from J, with 9 bases in between. The CDR3 nucleotides are TGTGCCAGCAGTGAAGAACGACAGGCTGGGGCCAACGTCCTGACTTTC. It codes for CASSEERQAGANVLTF.

The V and J genes are TRBV6-1 and TRBJ1-1; D remains unclear. Germline V gene lookup returns CDR1 MNHNS and CDR2 SASEGT. The V gene lost 3 bases and the J gene lost 1 base, with 9 bases spanning the gap. The CDR3 spans 14 residues. CDR3 sequence: CASSDALGNTEAFF. CDR3 coding DNA: TGTGCCAGCAGTGATGCCCTTGGGAACACTGAAGCTTTCTTT.

The CDR3 nucleotides are TGTGCCAGCACCACCTTGGGCACTGAAGCTTTCTTT. Its translation: CASTTLGTEAFF. V gene TRBV11-2 combines with J gene TRBJ1-1; D uncertain. CDR3 size: 12 residues. Trimming shortened V by 7 bases and J by 4 bases, and 10 bases separated the two germline ends. Per germline, CDR1 SGHAT and CDR2 FQNNGV.

The J gene is TRBJ1-1, the V gene TRBV6-2 or TRBV6-3; D not certain. From germline, CDR1 is MNHEY and CDR2 SVGEGT. CDR3 length equals 14 residues. Trimming took off 5 bases at V and 0 bases at J, with 10 bases between the two ends. The CDR3 sequence is CASSVRPMNTEAFF. The CDR3 DNA reads as TGTGCCAGCAGTGTCAGGCCCATGAACACTGAAGCTTTCTTT.

This chain links TRBV19 with TRBJ2-5, with TRBD1 identical over 9 bases. The CDR3 totals 13 residues. The trim removed 4 bases at V and 5 bases at J, leaving 2 bases unmatched. Germline CDR1 and CDR2: LNHDA and SQIVND (reference sequence). This CDR3 reads CASSTQGAETQYF. CDR3 in DNA: TGTGCCAGTAGTACACAGGGGGCGGAGACCCAGTACTTC. The complete variable domain, with remaining parts taken from reference TRBV19 and TRBJ2-5, reads DGGITQSPKYLFRKEGQNVTLSCEQNLNHDAMYWYRQDPGQGLRLIYYSQIVNDFQKGDIAEGYSVSREKKESFPLTVTSAQKNPTAFYLCASSTQGAETQYFGPGTRLLVL.